These 9 T cell receptor beta chains were all obtained from the same sample, sequenced in a study of CD8 T cells in Susac syndrome (dated by TCRdb to the late 2010s). Receptor libraries were prepared by the immunoSEQ multiplex PCR assay. RNA was extracted using the RNeasy kit, and roughly 0.5 to 1 microgram was reverse transcribed with random hexamers. Using fastp trimming at Q25 and MiXCR clonotype assembly, TCRdb reanalyzed the public sequencing data and kept in-frame beta chains. Rows are unified per CDR3 protein, each entry keeping the most common DNA and genes. The sample table lists approximately 120,000 distinct CDR3 sequences, 90% to 95% of them with a count of one. Together, the top ten hold around 0.078% of the sample. Sequences were obtained from CD4+ T cells from PBMCs. The receptors come from a human donor in good health.

J is TRBJ2-3 and V is TRBV11-2; D ambiguous. Per the germline V gene, CDR1 is SGHAT and CDR2 is FQNNGV. Between the trimmed V and J ends, which lost 1 base and 5 bases, there was a span of 7 bases. The CDR3 runs 13 residues. CDR3 in amino acids: CASSLGHRDTQYF. CDR3 sequence (DNA): TGTGCCAGCAGCTTAGGTCACAGAGATACGCAGTATTTT.

J is TRBJ1-1 and V is TRBV7-2; D unclear. This CDR3 comprises 12 residues. V gave up 2 bases and J gave up 3 bases, with 4 bases separating them. Germline V gene lookup returns CDR1 SGHTA and CDR2 FQGNSA. The CDR3 coding sequence is TGTGCCAGCAGCTTAAGGTACACTGAAGCTTTCTTT. This encodes CASSLRYTEAFF.

The DNA for the CDR3 is TGCGCCAGCATGAAAAGGGGGCCCGGGGAGCTGTTTTTT. The encoded protein is CASMKRGPGELFF. This chain connects TRBV5-1 to TRBJ2-2; the match to TRBD1 covers 7 bases. Germline values: CDR1 SGHRS, CDR2 YFSETQ. Losses at the gene ends were 6 bases for V and 6 bases for J; bases not matched to a gene: 5. The CDR3 has 13 amino acids.

The J gene is TRBJ2-3, the V gene TRBV2, with D perhaps TRBD1 (6 bases). CDR1 is SNHLY and CDR2 is FYNNEI in the germline V gene. The CDR3 sequence is 15 residues long. The germline V and J ends were trimmed by 4 bases and 3 bases, with 14 bases remaining between them. The CDR3 loop is CASSGTGSGTDTQYF. For the CDR3, the DNA is TGTGCCAGCAGTGGAACAGGGAGTGGAACAGATACGCAGTATTTT.

The rearrangement joins TRBV18 to TRBJ2-1, with 14 nucleotides matching TRBD2. Per the germline V gene, CDR1 is KGHSH and CDR2 is LQKENI. V lost 2 bases, J lost 7 bases, and 4 bases stayed unmatched. The CDR3 has 16 residues. The CDR3 here is CASSPGTSGRGNEQFF. CDR3 bases: TGTGCCAGCTCACCAGGGACTAGCGGGAGAGGAAATGAGCAGTTCTTC.

The chain recombines TRBV7-9 with TRBJ1-4; perhaps TRBD1 as D (5 bases). Trimming removed 2 bases at V and 8 bases at J, with 12 bases between. Germline V gives CDR1 SEHNR, CDR2 FQNEAQ (reference sequence). CDR3 length: 14 amino acids. The CDR3 DNA reads as TGTGCCAGCAGCTTACGCGGGGCCGCAGAAAAACTGTTTTTT. Protein: CASSLRGAAEKLFF.

V gene TRBV15 combines with J gene TRBJ2-7; 8 bases are shared with TRBD2. Trimming took 0 bases from V and 4 from J; bases not matched to a gene: 8. Germline V lookup: CDR1 LNHNV, CDR2 YYDKDF (reference sequence). This CDR3 comprises 16 residues. The CDR3: CATSRDMRTSGYEQYF. CDR3 in DNA: TGTGCCACCAGCAGAGATATGAGAACTAGCGGATACGAGCAGTACTTC.

The chain has TRBV7-9 and TRBJ1-3; D is possibly TRBD1 (5 bases). V shed 4 bases and J shed 0 bases, with 13 bases lying between them. This CDR3 has 16 residues. The germline gives CDR1 SEHNR, CDR2 FQNEAQ (reference sequence). CDR3 in DNA: TGTGCCAGCAGCTCGCCCCAGGGCTACTCTGGAAACACCATATATTTT. It encodes CASSSPQGYSGNTIYF.

The chain recombines TRBV5-1 with TRBJ2-2; weak D call: TRBD1 (5 bases). The germline gives CDR1 SGHRS, CDR2 YFSETQ. The V and J ends lost 0 bases and 8 bases respectively, with 5 bases between them. The CDR3 totals 12 residues. The CDR3 here is CASSLGQGELFF. For the CDR3, the DNA is TGCGCCAGCAGCTTGGGACAGGGGGAGCTGTTTTTT.